Listed here are 32 T cell receptor beta chains from one sample, sequenced in a study of CD8 T cells in ankylosing spondylitis. TCRdb redid the calling of the 5' RACE reads with MiXCR, one entry per CDR3 protein. The sample yields 200,000 to 250,000 distinct CDR3 sequences, roughly 24% seen once. Material: blood, either unsorted or a sorted T cell fraction (not recorded which). These receptors originate from a male donor with ankylosing spondylitis or in good health (not recorded which).

This clonotype showed up just a few times. This chain uses TRBV6-1 with TRBJ2-2, with TRBD2 matching over 7 bases. With 2 bases clipped from V and 0 bases from J, the junction kept 6 bases outside the gene matches. Germline-derived CDR1 and CDR2 are MNHNS and SASEGT. The CDR3 consists of 17 residues. Here the CDR3 reads CASSESGTNTNTGELFF. CDR3 sequence (DNA): TGTGCCAGCAGTGAATCCGGGACTAACACGAACACCGGGGAGCTGTTTTTT.

This clonotype appeared many times. V and J are TRBV29-1 and TRBJ2-7; D gene unclear. Trimming left V 5 bases short and J 3 bases short, with 8 bases between. CDR3 length equals 11 residues. Germline CDR1 is SQVTM and CDR2 is ANQGSEA. In nucleotides, the CDR3 is TGCAGCGTTACAAGGAACTACGAGCAGTACTTC. This sequence encodes CSVTRNYEQYF.

The chain carries TRBV5-1 and TRBJ2-7; 7 bases agree with TRBD1. CDR1 SGHRS and CDR2 YFSETQ come from the germline V gene. There are 14 residues in the CDR3. After removal of 2 bases from V and 4 bases from J, the junction contained 6 bases not matched to a gene. CDR3 loop: CASSFSTGQYEQYF. The CDR3, as DNA: TGCGCCAGCAGCTTTTCGACAGGGCAGTACGAGCAGTACTTC.

This clonotype showed up just a few times. V is TRBV20-1 and J is TRBJ2-2; the D is unclear. V was cut by 0 bases and J by 7 bases, with 3 bases left in between. CDR1 is DFQATT, CDR2 SNEGSKA, per germline (reference sequence). The CDR3 runs 11 residues. Here the CDR3 reads CSAREVGELFF. CDR3 bases: TGCAGTGCTAGAGAAGTCGGGGAGCTGTTTTTT.

This clonotype was recorded many times. The V gene is TRBV5-1, the J gene TRBJ2-1, with 11 bases that match TRBD2. This CDR3 has 16 amino acids. In germline, CDR1 is SGHRS, CDR2 YFSETQ. V was clipped by 0 bases and J by 8 bases; unmatched bases: 7. DNA for the CDR3: TGCGCCAGCAGCTTGGATCTAGCGGGAGGCCCGGATGAGCAGTTCTTC. Encoded protein: CASSLDLAGGPDEQFF.

This clonotype has a handful of counts. J is TRBJ2-1 and V is TRBV6-5; 11 nucleotides match TRBD2. The CDR3 is made up of 17 amino acids. V lost 0 bases to trimming and J lost 2 bases; unmatched junction nucleotides: 3. Germline V gene data show CDR1 as MNHEY and CDR2 as SVGAGI. The CDR3 loop reads CASSYSISGRAYNEQFF. The CDR3 coding sequence is TGTGCCAGCAGTTACTCGATTAGCGGGAGGGCCTACAATGAGCAGTTCTTC.

This clonotype was seen ten or more times. The chain combines TRBV4-1 with TRBJ1-1; D unresolved. V lost 2 bases and J lost 2, with 9 bases in between. The germline V gene encodes CDR1 MGHRA and CDR2 YSYEKL. CDR3 length equals 14 residues. The CDR3 bases are TGCGCCAGCAGCCAACCCGGGCTAAACACTGAAGCTTTCTTT. This encodes CASSQPGLNTEAFF.

This clonotype appeared many times. The rearrangement links TRBV24-1 to TRBJ2-3; D possibly corresponds to TRBD1 (6 bases). Trimming pared 10 bases from V and 5 bases from J, leaving 18 bases between. The CDR3 is made up of 14 amino acids. The germline CDR1 and CDR2 sequences are KGHDR and SFDVKD. CDR3 amino acids: CATGRSGVEDTQYF. Here the CDR3 DNA reads TGTGCCACTGGGAGATCAGGGGTGGAAGATACGCAGTATTTT.

This clonotype has ten or more counts. The chain recombines TRBV12-3 or TRBV12-4 with TRBJ2-7, with a tentative D call TRBD1 (6 bases). Trimming stripped 4 bases from V and 5 bases from J, with 12 bases between. This CDR3 comprises 13 residues. The CDR3 DNA follows: TGTGCCAGCAGTTCGGACAGAAGCAACGAGCAGTACTTC. Its translation: CASSSDRSNEQYF.

CDR3: CASSTDNRSNQPQHF. CDR3 DNA sequence: TGTGCCAGCAGTACCGACAACCGTAGCAATCAGCCCCAGCATTTT. The chain combines TRBV6-2 or TRBV6-3 with TRBJ1-5; no clear D gene. The germline CDR1 and CDR2 sequences are MNHEY and SVGEGT. This CDR3 has 15 amino acids. V was clipped by 5 bases and J by 0 bases, with 11 bases between them.

The chain is built from TRBV20-1 and TRBJ2-1; the match to TRBD2 covers 14 bases. V lost 6 bases, J lost 7 bases, and 5 bases stayed unmatched. The germline V gene encodes CDR1 DFQATT and CDR2 SNEGSKA (reference sequence). This CDR3 contains 14 residues. This chain's CDR3 is CSAMTSGRGNEQFF. CDR3 sequence (DNA): TGCAGTGCAATGACTAGCGGGAGGGGAAATGAGCAGTTCTTC.

This chain connects TRBV12-3 or TRBV12-4 to TRBJ2-3, with TRBD1 matching over 8 bases. This CDR3 region has 15 residues. The junction had 9 bases not matched to a gene; V was cut back by 5 bases and J by 5 bases. The CDR3 sequence is CASSPQGAIEDTQYF. The DNA of the CDR3 is TGTGCCAGCAGTCCCCAGGGGGCAATCGAAGATACGCAGTATTTT.

This clonotype was recorded many times. The CDR3 loop is CASSPSILYNEQFF. CDR3 in DNA: TGTGCCAGCAGCCCTAGCATTCTCTACAATGAGCAGTTCTTC. This rearrangement joins TRBV27 to TRBJ2-1; tentative D call: TRBD2 (5 bases). The CDR3 spans 14 residues. Germline V gives CDR1 MNHEY, CDR2 SMNVEV (reference sequence). Trimming pared 6 bases from V and 3 bases from J, leaving 12 bases between.

This clonotype showed up just once. V gene TRBV5-1 combines with J gene TRBJ1-5; D is undetermined. Germline-derived CDR1 and CDR2 are SGHRS and YFSETQ. The CDR3 runs to 15 residues. Trimming removed 4 bases from V and 2 bases from J, with 13 bases in between. CDR3 region: CASSPEWNGNQPQHF. CDR3 sequence (DNA): TGCGCCAGCAGCCCAGAATGGAACGGCAATCAGCCCCAGCATTTT.

The CDR3 DNA is TGTGCCATCAGTGGGACTGATTGGACTAGGTACAATGAGCAGTTCTTC. It encodes CAISGTDWTRYNEQFF. The chain employs TRBV10-3 and TRBJ2-1; 7 nucleotides match TRBD2. The CDR3 is 16 residues long. J lost 4 bases, V lost 4 bases, and 10 bases had no gene match. Germline CDR1 and CDR2: ENHRY and SYGVKD.

This clonotype was observed at least ten times. The gene calls are TRBV5-1 and TRBJ2-1; 11 bases align to TRBD1. From germline, CDR1 is SGHRS and CDR2 YFSETQ. The J segment lost 8 bases and the V segment lost 0 bases, leaving 7 bases of the junction unmatched. This CDR3 contains 16 residues. CDR3 DNA sequence: TGCGCCAGCAGCTTGGGCGGACAGGGGGCGGTTGATGAGCAGTTCTTC. Protein: CASSLGGQGAVDEQFF.

This clonotype was recorded once. The V gene is TRBV20-1, the J gene TRBJ2-7, with D possibly being TRBD2 (5 bases). The CDR3 runs 13 residues. The germline gives CDR1 DFQATT, CDR2 SNEGSKA (reference sequence). Trimming cost V 4 bases and J 7 bases, with 17 bases left between them. The CDR3 reads CSAIDEPGKEQYF. The CDR3 DNA reads TGCAGTGCTATAGATGAACCGGGAAAGGAGCAGTACTTC.

The rearrangement links TRBV15 to TRBJ2-1; TRBD2 aligns across 9 bases. With V trimmed by 5 bases and J by 7 bases, 12 bases remained unmatched. Germline values: CDR1 LNHNV, CDR2 YYDKDF (reference sequence). CDR3 length: 16 residues. CDR3 sequence: CATSRGPSGTVNEQFF. In DNA, the CDR3 is TGTGCCACCAGCCGAGGGCCTAGCGGGACGGTAAATGAGCAGTTCTTC.

This clonotype was counted many times. The gene calls are TRBV20-1 and TRBJ2-1; maybe TRBD1 (6 bases). Trimming removed 6 bases from V and 7 bases from J, with 10 bases in between. This CDR3 comprises 11 residues. In germline, CDR1 is DFQATT, CDR2 SNEGSKA (reference sequence). CDR3 nucleotides: TGCAGTGCCCCGAGGGGGAATGAGCAGTTCTTC. This codes for CSAPRGNEQFF.

This clonotype was observed a few times. The J gene is TRBJ2-3, the V gene TRBV5-1; perhaps D is TRBD1 or TRBD2 (5 bases each). Between the trimmed V and J ends, which lost 4 bases and 11 bases, there was a span of 20 bases. The germline gives CDR1 SGHRS, CDR2 YFSETQ. The CDR3 spans 14 residues. CDR3 sequence: CASSPSGPGPWQYF. The CDR3, as DNA: TGCGCCAGCAGCCCCTCGGGACCGGGACCATGGCAGTATTTT.

The gene calls are TRBV5-1 and TRBJ2-2; TRBD1 agrees at 12 bases. Germline loops: CDR1 SGHRS, CDR2 YFSETQ. The J segment lost 6 bases and the V segment lost 0 bases, leaving 9 bases of the junction unmatched. The CDR3 runs 18 residues. DNA of the CDR3: TGCGCCAGCAGCTTGGCCCCGGGACAGGGGGCGCGTTCCGGGGAGCTGTTTTTT. Amino acid sequence: CASSLAPGQGARSGELFF.

This clonotype was seen a handful of times. The rearrangement links TRBV10-3 to TRBJ2-1; TRBD2 is a possible D gene (6 bases). The V gene lost 3 bases and the J gene lost 8 bases, with 26 bases spanning the gap. The CDR3 covers 18 residues. Germline V gene data show CDR1 as ENHRY and CDR2 as SYGVKD. The CDR3, as DNA: TGTGCCATCAGTGACGTGGGGAGAGGGACTCGGGGGTACGATGAGCAGTTCTTC. Residues: CAISDVGRGTRGYDEQFF.

This clonotype was picked up a small number of times. The chain couples TRBV18 to TRBJ1-2, with D possibly being TRBD1 (6 bases). From germline, CDR1 is KGHSH and CDR2 LQKENI. This CDR3 region has 15 residues. Trimming removed 0 bases at V and 5 bases at J, with 13 bases between. The CDR3 spells CASSPPSTGTYGYTF. CDR3 coding DNA: TGTGCCAGCTCACCACCATCCACAGGGACTTATGGCTACACCTTC. Using reference TRBV18 and TRBJ1-2 for the parts outside the CDR3, the full variable domain is NAGVMQNPRHLVRRRGQEARLRCSPMKGHSHVYWYRQLPEEGLKFMVYLQKENIIDESGMPKERFSAEFPKEGPSILRIQQVVRGDSAAYFCASSPPSTGTYGYTFGSGTRLTVV.

This clonotype was seen at least ten times. This sequence joins TRBV5-1 and TRBJ2-3; D is possibly TRBD2 (6 bases). Germline CDR1 reads SGHRS; CDR2 reads YFSETQ. The CDR3 has 16 residues. Trimming left V 0 bases short and J 4 bases short, with 15 bases between. The CDR3 loop is CASSLAGLTSADTQYF. The DNA for the CDR3 is TGCGCCAGCAGCTTGGCTGGACTAACATCCGCAGATACGCAGTATTTT.

This clonotype occurred many times. This chain links TRBV10-3 with TRBJ1-1, with TRBD1 matching 7 bases. CDR3 length equals 14 residues. Per germline, CDR1 ENHRY and CDR2 SYGVKD. The V gene end was trimmed by 7 bases and the J gene end by 0 bases; junction bases not matched to a gene: 5. The CDR3 loop reads CAITRQGLNTEAFF. For the CDR3, the DNA is TGTGCCATCACCCGACAGGGTCTGAACACTGAAGCTTTCTTT.

The V gene is TRBV7-2, the J gene TRBJ1-4, with 9 nucleotides matching TRBD1. The CDR3 loop spans 15 amino acids. V lost 5 bases, J lost 8 bases, and 9 bases stayed unmatched. Germline V gene lookup returns CDR1 SGHTA and CDR2 FQGNSA. The CDR3 DNA reads TGTGCCAGCAGCCGAAACAGGGGGCGCGGGGAAAAACTGTTTTTT. This sequence encodes CASSRNRGRGEKLFF.

This clonotype was recorded many times. The V and J genes are TRBV20-1 and TRBJ1-4; the D is unclear. V lost 2 bases to trimming and J lost 3 bases, with 13 bases between them. The germline CDR1 and CDR2 sequences are DFQATT and SNEGSKA (reference sequence). The CDR3 is made up of 15 amino acids. CDR3 amino acids: CSARPIKTSNEKLFF. The DNA of the CDR3 is TGCAGTGCTAGACCGATCAAGACTTCTAATGAAAAACTGTTTTTT.

Concerning this clonotype: A much more abundant neighbour one base away suggests this may be a read error. V usage is TRBV7-3 and J usage is TRBJ1-1; no firm D call. Per the germline V gene, CDR1 is SGHTA and CDR2 is FQGTGA. The CDR3 spans 15 residues. CDR3 sequence reads: CACSLLAGSGSEAFF. The DNA for the CDR3 is TGTGCCTGCAGCTTATTAGCCGGGTCGGGGAGTGAAGCTTTCTTT.

This chain links TRBV12-3 or TRBV12-4 with TRBJ2-5, with D perhaps TRBD2 (6 bases). V lost 1 base and J 7 bases, leaving 10 bases between the germline ends. The CDR3 consists of 13 residues. The chain's CDR3 is CASSLETRGTQYF. The CDR3 region has the DNA TGTGCCAGCAGTTTAGAGACTAGAGGGACCCAGTACTTC.

J is TRBJ2-7 and V is TRBV20-1; 12 positions agree with TRBD2. The CDR3 has 14 amino acids. Germline CDR1 DFQATT, CDR2 SNEGSKA (reference sequence). V shed 3 bases and J 1 base; nucleotides not matched to a gene: 1. CDR3 protein: CSASTSGRSYEQYF. The CDR3 region has the DNA TGCAGTGCTAGTACTAGCGGGAGGTCCTACGAGCAGTACTTC.

The chain has TRBV20-1 and TRBJ2-1; D is perhaps TRBD1 or TRBD2 (5 bases each). The CDR3 spans 14 residues. Trimming took off 3 bases at V and 5 bases at J, with 14 bases between the two ends. Germline V gene lookup returns CDR1 DFQATT and CDR2 SNEGSKA (reference sequence). The DNA for the CDR3 is TGCAGTGCTAGGAGGGCAGGGTTCGACAATGAGCAGTTCTTC. Its protein product is CSARRAGFDNEQFF.

The V and J genes are TRBV3-1 and TRBJ2-2; D is possibly TRBD2 (6 bases). CDR3 length: 16 residues. Germline CDR1 LGHDT, CDR2 YNNKEL (reference sequence). The V gene lost 4 bases and the J gene lost 0 bases, with 12 bases spanning the gap. CDR3 sequence reads: CASSRNSGSNTGELFF. The CDR3, as DNA: TGTGCCAGCAGCCGGAATAGCGGCTCGAACACCGGGGAGCTGTTTTTT.